This T cell receptor beta chain is from a study of cytomegalovirus exposure and HLA in healthy donors. The study, taken as a whole, reports: Several V segments, TRBV6-2 and TRBV6-3 among them, could not be told apart and were dropped. The productive fraction for most TCR beta V segments was about 87% or about 30% in an earlier analysis. In a later analysis, HLA-C alleles had the fewest associated TCRs, DRB1 alleles the most.

To note about this clone: The antigen is undetermined.

J lost 3 bases, V lost 8 bases, and 10 bases had no gene match. There are 14 residues in the CDR3. Germline V lookup: CDR1 MDHEN, CDR2 SYDVKM. PCR amplification relied on 60 Vbeta primers (plus 13 Jbeta primers). TCRdb keeps only in-frame clones here, not all; method: immunoSEQ multiplex PCR. The sample holds over 150,000 clones, 84% seen once. This TCR was sampled from a boy between 2 and 15 years old in good health and CMV-seronegative. V gene TRBV28 combines with J gene TRBJ2-7; 7 bases are shared with TRBD1. The sequenced material came from PBMCs. CDR3 residues: CASAGGVLNYEQYF. The CDR3 DNA is TGTGCCAGCGCAGGGGGAGTCCTGAACTACGAGCAGTACTTC.